This T cell receptor beta chain derives from a study of T cells in localized non-small cell lung cancer. Study results and caveats: Prolonged overall survival went with higher T cell density in the blood. Analysis by sequencing included only one tumor region, so heterogeneity remains possible. A median of roughly 55 of the top 100 tumor clones appeared in adjacent lung, which was paired and uninvolved. Uninvolved adjacent lung, not tumor, had the highest T cell clonality.

This clone appeared a few times. Its antigen is unknown. Clones were sequenced by immunoSEQ multiplex PCR, and TCRdb holds only the in-frame ones, with some missing. Of some 2,500 clones in the sample, under 35% were seen once. This CDR3 has 14 amino acids. V trimming: 5 bases; J trimming: 2 bases; junction bases outside the gene matches: 3. Germline CDR1 is SGHAT and CDR2 is FQDESV (reference sequence). The receptor comes from a man aged 35 to 69 with stage I lung adenocarcinoma. The chain has TRBV11-1 and TRBJ1-1; TRBD1 agrees at 9 bases. The input for sequencing was normal lung tissue next to the tumor, taken before any cancer treatment. The CDR3 reads CASSQGQGNTEAFF. CDR3 nucleotides: TGTGCCAGCAGCCAGGGACAGGGCAACACTGAAGCTTTCTTT.